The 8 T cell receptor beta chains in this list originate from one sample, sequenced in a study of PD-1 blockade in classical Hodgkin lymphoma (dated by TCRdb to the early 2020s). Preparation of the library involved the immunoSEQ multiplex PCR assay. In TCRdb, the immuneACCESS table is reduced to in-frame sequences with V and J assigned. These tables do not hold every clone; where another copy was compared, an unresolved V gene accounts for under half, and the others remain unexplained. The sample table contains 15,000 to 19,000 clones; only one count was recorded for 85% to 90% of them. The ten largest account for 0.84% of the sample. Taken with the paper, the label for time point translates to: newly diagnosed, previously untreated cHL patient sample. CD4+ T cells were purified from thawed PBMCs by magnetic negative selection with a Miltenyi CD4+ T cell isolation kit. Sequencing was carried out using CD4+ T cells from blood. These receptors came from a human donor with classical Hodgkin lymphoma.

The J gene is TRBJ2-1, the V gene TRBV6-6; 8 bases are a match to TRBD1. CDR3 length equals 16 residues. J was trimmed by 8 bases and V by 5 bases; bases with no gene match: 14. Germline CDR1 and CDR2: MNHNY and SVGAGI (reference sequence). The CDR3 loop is CASSNGAVRGQDEQFF. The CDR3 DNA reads TGTGCCAGCAGTAACGGGGCAGTCAGGGGGCAGGATGAGCAGTTCTTC.

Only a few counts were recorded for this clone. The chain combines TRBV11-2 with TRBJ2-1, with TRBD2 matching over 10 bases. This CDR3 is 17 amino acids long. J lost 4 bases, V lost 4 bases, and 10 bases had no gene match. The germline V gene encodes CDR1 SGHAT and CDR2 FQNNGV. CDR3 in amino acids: CASSSRTSGTVYNEQFF. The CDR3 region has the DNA TGTGCCAGCAGCTCCCGGACTAGCGGCACCGTTTACAATGAGCAGTTCTTC.

CDR3 nucleotides: TGCAGCGTTGACAAAAGCGCGCCCTACAATGAGCAGTTCTTC. Its translation is CSVDKSAPYNEQFF. This chain links TRBV29-1 with TRBJ2-1, with D uncertain. The CDR3 runs to 14 residues. CDR1 is SQVTM, CDR2 ANQGSEA, per germline. Trimming took off 3 bases at V and 2 bases at J, with 11 bases between the two ends.

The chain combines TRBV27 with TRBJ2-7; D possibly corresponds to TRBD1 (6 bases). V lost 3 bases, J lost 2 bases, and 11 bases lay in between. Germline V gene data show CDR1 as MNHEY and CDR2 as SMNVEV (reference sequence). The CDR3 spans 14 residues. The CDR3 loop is CASSFWSGAYEQYF. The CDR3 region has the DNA TGTGCCAGCAGTTTCTGGTCAGGGGCCTACGAGCAGTACTTC.

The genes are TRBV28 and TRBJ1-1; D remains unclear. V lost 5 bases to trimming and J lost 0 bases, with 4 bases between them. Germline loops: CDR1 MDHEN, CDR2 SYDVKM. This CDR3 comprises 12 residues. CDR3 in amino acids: CASSPLNTEAFF. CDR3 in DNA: TGTGCCAGCAGTCCACTGAACACTGAAGCTTTCTTT.

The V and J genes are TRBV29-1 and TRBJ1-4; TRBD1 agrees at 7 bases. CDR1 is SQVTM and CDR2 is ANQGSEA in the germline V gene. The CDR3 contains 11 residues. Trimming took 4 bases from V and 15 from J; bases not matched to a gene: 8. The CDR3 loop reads CSVGHRDRLFF. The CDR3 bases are TGCAGCGTTGGCCACCGGGACAGATTGTTTTTT. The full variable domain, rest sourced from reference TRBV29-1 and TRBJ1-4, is SAVISQKPSRDICQRGTSLTIQCQVDSQVTMMFWYRQQPGQSLTLIATANQGSEATYESGFVIDKFPISRPNLTFSTLTVSNMSPEDSSIYLCSVGHRDRLFFGSGTQLSVL.

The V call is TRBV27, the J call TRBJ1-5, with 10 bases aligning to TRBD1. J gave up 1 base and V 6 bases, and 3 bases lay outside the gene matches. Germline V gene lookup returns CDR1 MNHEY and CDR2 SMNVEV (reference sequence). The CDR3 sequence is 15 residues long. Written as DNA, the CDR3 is TGTGCCAGCAGGCGGACAGGGGGAAGCAATCAGCCCCAGCATTTT. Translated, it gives CASRRTGGSNQPQHF.

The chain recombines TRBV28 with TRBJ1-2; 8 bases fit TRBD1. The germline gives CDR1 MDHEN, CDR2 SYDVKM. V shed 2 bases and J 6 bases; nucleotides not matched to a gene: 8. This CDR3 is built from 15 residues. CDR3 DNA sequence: TGTGCCAGCAGTTTACGGTACAGGGGGAGGGATGGCTACACCTTC. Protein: CASSLRYRGRDGYTF.